Listed here are 26 T cell receptor beta chains from one sample, sequenced in a study of blood T cell repertoires in COVID-19. Some clones are missing from TCRdb's copy, which holds only in-frame ones; the method was immunoSEQ multiplex PCR. Of fewer than 300,000 clones in the sample, approximately 91% are singletons; the top ten hold about 2%. Material: PBMCs or T cells enriched from blood (not recorded which). These receptors came from a woman between 40 and 55 years old with acute COVID-19.

The rearrangement uses TRBV5-1 and TRBJ2-1; 9 nucleotides agree with TRBD1. With 0 bases clipped from V and 8 bases from J, the junction kept 6 bases outside the gene matches. This CDR3 is 15 amino acids long. Germline V gene lookup returns CDR1 SGHRS and CDR2 YFSETQ. For the CDR3, the DNA is TGCGCCAGCAGCTTGGAGGACAGGGGTTGGGATGAGCAGTTCTTC. Translated, it gives CASSLEDRGWDEQFF. The full variable domain, in which reference TRBV5-1 and TRBJ2-1 provide the parts outside the CDR3, is KAGVTQTPRYLIKTRGQQVTLSCSPISGHRSVSWYQQTPGQGLQFLFEYFSETQRNKGNFPGRFSGRQFSNSRSEMNVSTLELGDSALYLCASSLEDRGWDEQFFGPGTRLTVL.

The V call is TRBV9, the J call TRBJ1-2; perhaps TRBD1 as D (5 bases). Trimming stripped 0 bases from V and 0 bases from J, with 9 bases between. Germline values: CDR1 SGDLS, CDR2 YYNGEE. The CDR3 consists of 15 residues. Here the CDR3 DNA reads TGTGCCAGCAGCGTAGGCCAGGGTCCTAACTATGGCTACACCTTC. This codes for CASSVGQGPNYGYTF.

The V gene is TRBV4-3, the J gene TRBJ1-2, with a weak D call TRBD1 (5 bases). Germline V gene sequence: CDR1 LGHNA, CDR2 YSLEER. Trimming cost V 2 bases and J 7 bases, with 17 bases left between them. This CDR3 is 15 amino acids long. DNA of the CDR3: TGCGCCAGCAGCCAAACAGACAGCCGCTATTCTGGCTACACCTTC. It specifies CASSQTDSRYSGYTF.

The chain uses TRBV10-3 and TRBJ2-7; 7 nucleotides align to TRBD2. The CDR3 contains 15 residues. Germline assignment: CDR1 ENHRY and CDR2 SYGVKD. Germline trimming cut 4 bases from V and 2 bases from J; bases unmatched to any gene: 8. The CDR3 region is CAISVSGGGAYEQYF. CDR3 nucleotide sequence: TGTGCCATCAGTGTTTCGGGCGGGGGAGCCTACGAGCAGTACTTC.

The chain couples TRBV7-3 to TRBJ2-5; 10 nucleotides match TRBD2. The V gene's germline CDR1 is SGHTA and CDR2 FQGTGA. The CDR3 sequence is 15 residues long. Trimming cost V 2 bases and J 5 bases; bases outside gene matches: 5. CDR3 bases: TGTGCCAGCAGCTTACGAGCGGGAGGGCTGGAGACCCAGTACTTC. Encoded protein: CASSLRAGGLETQYF.

The rearrangement links TRBV5-1 to TRBJ1-1; D uncertain. V lost 3 bases and J 6 bases, leaving 18 bases between the germline ends. The germline V gene encodes CDR1 SGHRS and CDR2 YFSETQ. The CDR3 has 15 residues. The CDR3 spells CASSSQAVGVSEAFF. The DNA for the CDR3 is TGCGCCAGCAGCTCCCAAGCCGTCGGGGTTTCTGAAGCTTTCTTT. Together with reference TRBV5-1 and TRBJ1-1, the CDR3 gives the full variable domain: KAGVTQTPRYLIKTRGQQVTLSCSPISGHRSVSWYQQTPGQGLQFLFEYFSETQRNKGNFPGRFSGRQFSNSRSEMNVSTLELGDSALYLCASSSQAVGVSEAFFGQGTRLTVV.

This clone occurred once. The rearrangement links TRBV7-9 to TRBJ1-2, with 7 bases that match TRBD1. The CDR3 has 16 amino acids. The germline gives CDR1 SEHNR, CDR2 FQNEAQ (reference sequence). With V trimmed by 1 base and J by 5 bases, 10 bases remained unmatched. DNA of the CDR3: TGTGCCAGCAGCTTAGGTCCGGGACAGCAGAGGTATGGCTACACCTTC. Its translation: CASSLGPGQQRYGYTF.

The chain uses TRBV3-1 (or the pseudogene TRBV3-2) and TRBJ1-1; 10 nucleotides line up with TRBD1. The germline V gene encodes CDR1 LGHDT and CDR2 YNNKEL (reference sequence). The ends lost 2 bases at V and 5 bases at J; junction bases unmatched: 5. This CDR3 is built from 15 residues. CDR3 region: CASSQNGQGGTEAFF. The DNA of the CDR3 is TGTGCCAGCAGCCAAAACGGACAGGGGGGAACTGAAGCTTTCTTT.

This chain connects TRBV5-1 to TRBJ1-1; D gene unclear. Trimming left V 7 bases short and J 5 bases short, with 24 bases between. Germline CDR1 and CDR2: SGHRS and YFSETQ. The CDR3 extends over 16 amino acids. CDR3: CASHKGAGNSWTEAFF. The CDR3 nucleotides are TGCGCCAGCCACAAGGGAGCTGGCAACAGCTGGACTGAAGCTTTCTTT.

The chain couples TRBV27 to TRBJ1-6; D may be TRBD1 (5 bases). V lost 3 bases to trimming and J lost 0 bases, with 15 bases between them. Germline V gives CDR1 MNHEY, CDR2 SMNVEV (reference sequence). The CDR3 length is 18 residues. CDR3 nucleotide sequence: TGTGCCAGCAGTTTCACCGGAGGGACCCGCTCCTATAATTCACCCCTCCACTTT. Translation gives CASSFTGGTRSYNSPLHF.

J is TRBJ2-3 and V is TRBV11-2; possible D gene TRBD1, 5 bases. The germline CDR1 and CDR2 sequences are SGHAT and FQNNGV. Trimming took 7 bases from V and 2 from J, leaving 16 bases between them. The CDR3 is 15 amino acids. The CDR3 loop is CASKGAELITDTQYF. The DNA for the CDR3 is TGTGCCAGCAAAGGGGCTGAGTTAATCACAGATACGCAGTATTTT.

This clone was seen a single time. The chain employs TRBV14 and TRBJ1-4; no definite D call. V lost 4 bases to trimming and J lost 0 bases, with 9 bases between them. CDR3 length: 15 amino acids. Per the germline V gene, CDR1 is SGHDN and CDR2 is FVKESK. This CDR3 is CASSRIQSTNEKLFF. The CDR3, as DNA: TGTGCCAGCAGCCGTATACAGTCAACTAATGAAAAACTGTTTTTT. Variable domain in full (rest from reference TRBV14 and TRBJ1-4): EAGVTQFPSHSVIEKGQTVTLRCDPISGHDNLYWYRRVMGKEIKFLLHFVKESKQDESGMPNNRFLAERTGGTYSTLKVQPAELEDSGVYFCASSRIQSTNEKLFFGSGTQLSVL.

The chain is built from TRBV5-1 and TRBJ2-5; 7 bases fit TRBD1. Germline-derived CDR1 and CDR2 are SGHRS and YFSETQ. The CDR3 is 15 residues long. V lost 1 base, J lost 0 bases, and 3 bases stayed unmatched. The CDR3 sequence: CASSLLTGHQETQYF. DNA for the CDR3: TGCGCCAGCAGCTTGCTGACAGGGCACCAAGAGACCCAGTACTTC. The entire variable domain, with the rest obtained from reference TRBV5-1 and TRBJ2-5, is as follows: KAGVTQTPRYLIKTRGQQVTLSCSPISGHRSVSWYQQTPGQGLQFLFEYFSETQRNKGNFPGRFSGRQFSNSRSEMNVSTLELGDSALYLCASSLLTGHQETQYFGPGTRLLVL.

The rearrangement joins TRBV11-2 to TRBJ2-1; 11 bases agree with TRBD2. The CDR3 extends over 17 amino acids. Germline V lookup: CDR1 SGHAT, CDR2 FQNNGV. V lost 1 base and J lost 9; bases outside the gene matches: 11. CDR3 loop: CASSLAQGLAVNSEQFF. CDR3 nucleotides: TGTGCCAGCAGCTTAGCGCAGGGACTAGCGGTTAATAGTGAGCAGTTCTTC.

The chain has TRBV19 and TRBJ2-1, with a possible D match to TRBD1 (6 bases). This CDR3 spans 13 amino acids. Trimming took 10 bases from V and 5 from J, leaving 15 bases between them. Germline V gene data show CDR1 as LNHDA and CDR2 as SQIVND (reference sequence). The CDR3 region has the DNA TGTGCCATCGCGGACAGCCCAAACAATGAGCAGTTCTTC. This sequence encodes CAIADSPNNEQFF.

This chain connects TRBV29-1 to TRBJ2-3; 8 nucleotides match TRBD1. The length of the CDR3 is 12 residues. CDR1 and CDR2 from the germline V gene are SQVTM and ANQGSEA. V shed 4 bases, J shed 4 bases, and the junction held 1 base outside the gene matches. CDR3 sequence (DNA): TGCAGCGTTGGACAGGGGTCAGATACGCAGTATTTT. The encoded protein is CSVGQGSDTQYF.

Only a few counts were recorded for this clone. The chain joins TRBV3-1 (or the pseudogene TRBV3-2) to TRBJ2-3, with 8 bases aligning to TRBD2. V lost 3 bases and J lost 3; bases outside the gene matches: 5. CDR1 is LGHDT, CDR2 YNNKEL, per germline (reference sequence). The CDR3 has 15 amino acids. CDR3 bases: TGTGCCAGCAGCCACAAGCGGGGGTGGACAGATACGCAGTATTTT. It is translated as CASSHKRGWTDTQYF.

The chain links TRBV2 to TRBJ2-3, with D hard to call. The CDR3 is 12 residues long. Looked up from germline, CDR1 is SNHLY and CDR2 is FYNNEI. The germline V and J ends were trimmed by 4 bases and 5 bases, with 7 bases remaining between them. The CDR3 spells CASSASGDTQYF. In nucleotides, the CDR3 is TGTGCCAGCAGTGCGTCCGGAGATACGCAGTATTTT.

V usage is TRBV30 and J usage is TRBJ2-5; 9 bases fit TRBD1. Germline CDR1 and CDR2: GTSNPN and SVGIG (reference sequence). The CDR3 runs to 14 residues. The trim removed 2 bases at V and 1 base at J, leaving 2 bases unmatched. In DNA form, the CDR3 reads TGTGCCTGGAGTATACAGGGGGCCCAAGAGACCCAGTACTTC. It yields the protein CAWSIQGAQETQYF.

The rearrangement uses TRBV4-1 and TRBJ2-2, with D perhaps matching TRBD2 (5 bases). CDR1 MGHRA and CDR2 YSYEKL come from the germline V gene. V lost 1 base to trimming and J lost 5 bases, with 17 bases between them. This CDR3 region has 17 residues. The chain's CDR3 is CASSQVNVRDWTGELFF. In nucleotides, the CDR3 is TGCGCCAGCAGCCAAGTTAACGTCCGGGATTGGACCGGGGAGCTGTTTTTT.

The chain uses TRBV5-6 and TRBJ1-1; TRBD1 agrees at 7 bases. This CDR3 is built from 13 residues. Trimming cost V 3 bases and J 4 bases; bases outside gene matches: 3. CDR1 and CDR2 from the germline V gene are SGHDT and YYEEEE. The CDR3 coding sequence is TGTGCCAGCAGCTCACAGGGGAGCACTGAAGCTTTCTTT. This encodes CASSSQGSTEAFF.

The chain has TRBV19 and TRBJ1-1, with TRBD1 as a possible D gene (5 bases). This CDR3 spans 14 amino acids. From germline, CDR1 is LNHDA and CDR2 SQIVND (reference sequence). The V gene lost 5 bases and the J gene lost 1 base, with 11 bases spanning the gap. The CDR3 DNA follows: TGTGCCAGTAGTCTCCCCGGGGGGAACACTGAAGCTTTCTTT. Its protein is CASSLPGGNTEAFF.

The V and J genes are TRBV7-2 and TRBJ2-3, with 10 bases lining up with TRBD2. The germline V gene encodes CDR1 SGHTA and CDR2 FQGNSA. The CDR3 loop spans 18 amino acids. V lost 4 bases and J lost 1; bases outside the gene matches: 11. DNA for the CDR3: TGTGCCAGCAGCTACAGGCCGACCGGGACTAGCGGCACAGATACGCAGTATTTT. Translated: CASSYRPTGTSGTDTQYF.

The chain links TRBV6-2 or TRBV6-3 to TRBJ1-5; possible D gene TRBD1, 6 bases. Germline CDR1 MNHEY, CDR2 SVGEGT. The CDR3 is made up of 16 amino acids. V lost 5 bases and J 1 base, leaving 15 bases between the germline ends. CDR3 in amino acids: CASSAQGEGSNQPQHF. Here the CDR3 DNA reads TGTGCCAGCAGTGCACAGGGAGAAGGGAGCAATCAGCCCCAGCATTTT.

The chain has TRBV7-9 and TRBJ1-4; a weak D match, TRBD1 (6 bases). The V end was cut by 5 bases, the J end by 4 bases, with 17 bases between. This CDR3 has 16 amino acids. Germline V gene lookup returns CDR1 SEHNR and CDR2 FQNEAQ (reference sequence). CDR3 bases: TGTGCCAGCAGCATCCATGCAGGGGATGTTAATGAAAAACTGTTTTTT. Encoded protein: CASSIHAGDVNEKLFF.

This clone is a singleton in its sample. The chain couples TRBV7-2 to TRBJ2-7; TRBD1 is a possible D gene (6 bases). V lost 5 bases to trimming and J lost 0 bases, with 8 bases between them. CDR3 length: 13 residues. Germline loops: CDR1 SGHTA, CDR2 FQGNSA. Here the CDR3 DNA reads TGTGCCAGCAGCCAGGGGAGCTCCTACGAGCAGTACTTC. Its protein product is CASSQGSSYEQYF.